This is a list of T cell receptor beta chains from one sample in a study of identical twins. TCRdb re-derived calls from the 5' RACE reads in MiXCR, one entry per CDR3 protein. The sample has about 470,000 distinct CDR3 sequences; around 24% are singletons. The sample was also reused in another study, on T cells expressing NK-cell markers.

Sequencing was carried out using CD4+ T cells sorted from blood. All receptors come from a woman between 18 and 29 years old in good health. Both conserved end residues are part of each CDR3. The D gene is left open where the match is weak. A clone size is listed for some rows: how often the clone was seen (once, few, many), or a class if it is expanded.

v_gene	d_gene	len	abundance	j_gene	CDR3nt	CDR3aa
TRBV20-1	TRBD1	17	-	TRBJ2-4	TGCAGTGCTACGACCGCACAGGGGGTTCGTTCCAAAAACATTCAGTACTTC	CSATTAQGVRSKNIQYF
TRBV20-1	TRBD2	10	once	TRBJ2-3	TGCAGTGCTCTAGCGGGAGTCAGGTATTTT	CSALAGVRYF
TRBV11-2	TRBD2	17	-	TRBJ2-5	TGTGCCAGCAGCTTAGACCCTAGCGGGAGGATCAAAGAGACCCAGTACTTC	CASSLDPSGRIKETQYF
TRBV25-1	-	16	-	TRBJ2-1	TGTGCCAGCAGTGAATTGGGGCAGGGGGGAAGAAATGAGCAGTTCTTC	CASSELGQGGRNEQFF
TRBV10-3	TRBD1	12	-	TRBJ1-1	TGTGCCATCATGGCAGGGGGAACTGAAGCTTTCTTT	CAIMAGGTEAFF
TRBV11-2	-	15	-	TRBJ1-5	TGTGCCAGCAGCCCCAAACCAGGGGTATCTCAGCCCCAGCATTTT	CASSPKPGVSQPQHF
TRBV6-2/TRBV6-3	-	14	few	TRBJ1-2	TGTGCCAGCAGTCCCTTTTCGACTAACTATGGCTACACCTTC	CASSPFSTNYGYTF
TRBV4-1	TRBD2	17	few	TRBJ2-3	TGCGCCAGCAGAGGACTAGCGGGGGGGCTAGGAACAGATACGCAGTATTTT	CASRGLAGGLGTDTQYF
TRBV20-1	-	14	few	TRBJ1-6	TGCAGTGCTTCTACAGGGATCCAAAATTCACCCCTCCACTTT	CSASTGIQNSPLHF
TRBV5-1	-	13	-	TRBJ2-5	TGCGCCAGCAGCCGGGACGTACAAGAGACCCAGTACTTC	CASSRDVQETQYF
TRBV6-1	-	14	-	TRBJ2-6	TGTGCCAGCAGTCCGGGGCCTTATACTGGCGTCCTGACTTTC	CASSPGPYTGVLTF
TRBV6-5	-	16	-	TRBJ1-5	TGTGCCAGCAGTTACCCAGGGCAGGGGAGCAATCAGCCCCAGCATTTT	CASSYPGQGSNQPQHF
TRBV7-9	-	15	few	TRBJ1-1	TGTGCCAGCAGCTTAGTTTACTCCTCGAACACTGAAGCTTTCTTT	CASSLVYSSNTEAFF
TRBV12-3/TRBV12-4	-	16	-	TRBJ2-1	TGTGCCAGCAGTTTGTGGCCAGGCTCGGCCTACAATGAGCAGTTCTTC	CASSLWPGSAYNEQFF
TRBV9	-	13	-	TRBJ2-7	TGTGCCAGCAGCGAACACCCCGAATACGAGCAGTACTTC	CASSEHPEYEQYF
TRBV24-1	-	12	few	TRBJ1-1	TGTGCCACCAGAAAATTTCGGGATGAAGCTTTCTTT	CATRKFRDEAFF
TRBV10-3	-	12	-	TRBJ2-7	TGTGCCATCAGTAAGGGAGTCCACGAGCAGTACTTC	CAISKGVHEQYF
TRBV7-2	TRBD1	15	-	TRBJ2-2	TGTGCCAGCAGCTTAGGGACAGGGAAAACCGGGGAGCTGTTTTTT	CASSLGTGKTGELFF
TRBV14	TRBD1	16	few	TRBJ2-3	TGTGCCAGCAGCCGGATAGACAGGGCTACCACAGATACGCAGTATTTT	CASSRIDRATTDTQYF
TRBV11-1	TRBD2	18	-	TRBJ2-3	TGTGCCAGCGATATGACCTTTCAGACTAGCGGGGGCACAGATACGCAGTATTTT	CASDMTFQTSGGTDTQYF
TRBV7-9	-	15	-	TRBJ2-6	TGTGCCAGCAGCTTCACAGTCGCTGGGGCCAACGTCCTGACTTTC	CASSFTVAGANVLTF
TRBV18	-	15	-	TRBJ2-7	TGTGCCAGCTCGGCCTTGTCAGGGCACCCCTACGAGCAGTACTTC	CASSALSGHPYEQYF
TRBV5-1	TRBD1	16	-	TRBJ2-2	TGCGCCAGCAGCCCGGCGGGACAGGGCTTTCACGGGGAGCTGTTTTTT	CASSPAGQGFHGELFF
TRBV7-2	-	15	-	TRBJ2-4	TGTGCCAGCAGCTTAGAGGCGGTCTCCAAAAACATTCAGTACTTC	CASSLEAVSKNIQYF
TRBV18	-	13	-	TRBJ2-1	TGTGCCAGCTCACCACCTGTGGGCAATGAGCAGTTCTTC	CASSPPVGNEQFF
TRBV20-1	TRBD2	13	few	TRBJ2-7	TGCAGTGCTAGACAAGCGGGGACCTACGAGCAGTACTTC	CSARQAGTYEQYF
TRBV7-6	-	15	-	TRBJ1-3	TGTGCCAGCAGCTTAGATCGGGGTGATGGAAACACCATATATTTT	CASSLDRGDGNTIYF
TRBV12-3/TRBV12-4	TRBD1	15	-	TRBJ2-7	TGTGCCAGCAGTTTCCAAGAGACAGGGACCTACGAGCAGTACTTC	CASSFQETGTYEQYF
TRBV10-2	TRBD1	14	few	TRBJ2-7	TGCGCCAGCAGCGGGACAGACCCATCCTACGAGCAGTACTTC	CASSGTDPSYEQYF
TRBV4-2	-	13	-	TRBJ2-2	TGTGCCAGCAGCCAAGAAGGAGTGCGGGAGCTGTTTTTT	CASSQEGVRELFF
TRBV20-1	TRBD2	16	-	TRBJ2-1	TGCAGTGCTAGAGTGGGGCTAGCGGGCTCCTACAATGAGCAGTTCTTC	CSARVGLAGSYNEQFF
TRBV18	-	15	few	TRBJ2-6	TGTGCCAGCTCCGGGGTTGGTTTTGGGGCCAACGTCCTGACTTTC	CASSGVGFGANVLTF
TRBV5-1	-	14	-	TRBJ2-2	TGCGCCAGCAGCTACTATGAGGGGGACGGGGAGCTGTTTTTT	CASSYYEGDGELFF
TRBV18	-	14	-	TRBJ2-5	TGTGCCAGCTCACCACCTGGGAGCAGAGAGACCCAGTACTTC	CASSPPGSRETQYF
TRBV20-1	-	14	few	TRBJ2-5	TGCAGTGCCCACCGGTCTACAGGGCGAGAGACCCAGTACTTC	CSAHRSTGRETQYF
TRBV6-2/TRBV6-3	TRBD2	16	few	TRBJ2-1	TGTGCCAGCAGTTACCCACTAGCGGGGGGGCCGAGTGAGCAGTTCTTC	CASSYPLAGGPSEQFF
TRBV11-2	-	18	-	TRBJ2-2	TGTGCCAGCAGCTCTAACTATTTAAGGACAGCGAACACCGGGGAGCTGTTTTTT	CASSSNYLRTANTGELFF
TRBV7-2	TRBD2	15	few	TRBJ2-3	TGTGCCAGCAGCTTATTCGCGGGAGGCACAGATACGCAGTATTTT	CASSLFAGGTDTQYF
TRBV20-1	-	14	-	TRBJ2-5	TGCAGTGCAACCGGGACCGGGTACCAAGAGACCCAGTACTTC	CSATGTGYQETQYF
TRBV7-2	-	13	few	TRBJ2-7	TGTGCCAGCAGCTTATCTGGCAAATACGAGCAGTACTTC	CASSLSGKYEQYF
TRBV11-2	-	13	-	TRBJ2-2	TGTGCCAGCAGCGAATTCAGGGCCGGGGAGCTGTTTTTT	CASSEFRAGELFF
TRBV20-1	-	16	few	TRBJ2-1	TGCAGTGCTAGAAATTTACGGGGGAGCTCCTACAATGAGCAGTTCTTC	CSARNLRGSSYNEQFF
TRBV5-4	-	14	-	TRBJ2-5	TGTGCCAGCAGCCTGGGACTTTCCCAAGAGACCCAGTACTTC	CASSLGLSQETQYF
TRBV19	-	16	-	TRBJ2-5	TGTGCCAGTAGTATACCCTCAACTAGTGGCCAAGAGACCCAGTACTTC	CASSIPSTSGQETQYF
TRBV7-9	TRBD2	16	-	TRBJ2-1	TGTGCCAGCAGCTTCCTAGCGGGGGATTCCTACAATGAGCAGTTCTTC	CASSFLAGDSYNEQFF
TRBV4-1	-	17	few	TRBJ2-3	TGCGCCAGCAGCCAAGTTGGACGTCAACGGGGCACAGATACGCAGTATTTT	CASSQVGRQRGTDTQYF
TRBV20-1	-	14	-	TRBJ2-7	TGCAGTGCTAGCAAAAGACTGAACTCCTACGAGCAGTACTTC	CSASKRLNSYEQYF
TRBV29-1	-	13	-	TRBJ2-7	TGCAGCGTTGAAGATCTGGGGGGCTACGAGCAGTACTTC	CSVEDLGGYEQYF
TRBV5-1	-	14	few	TRBJ2-1	TGCGCCAGCAGCTTGACGGCGGGGCACAATGAGCAGTTCTTC	CASSLTAGHNEQFF
TRBV20-1	-	15	-	TRBJ2-7	TGCAGTGCTAGCTCCCAGGGTGGATTCTCCTACGAGCAGTACTTC	CSASSQGGFSYEQYF
TRBV27	TRBD1	16	few	TRBJ2-2	TGTGCCAGCAGGCCGATGGGGACAGACATAACCGGGGAGCTGTTTTTT	CASRPMGTDITGELFF
TRBV7-2	TRBD2	15	few	TRBJ2-7	TGTGCCAGCAGCTTCCCCGGGACTAGCGGATACGAGCAGTACTTC	CASSFPGTSGYEQYF
TRBV12-3/TRBV12-4	-	15	-	TRBJ1-3	TGTGCCAGCAGGGACCTTACGATCTCTGGAAACACCATATATTTT	CASRDLTISGNTIYF
TRBV5-1	TRBD2	14	few	TRBJ2-5	TGCGCCAGCAGCTCTTGGACTAGCAAAGAGACCCAGTACTTC	CASSSWTSKETQYF
TRBV7-2	TRBD1	13	-	TRBJ1-2	TGTGCCAGCAGCTACCTGGACAGGGACGGCTACACCTTC	CASSYLDRDGYTF